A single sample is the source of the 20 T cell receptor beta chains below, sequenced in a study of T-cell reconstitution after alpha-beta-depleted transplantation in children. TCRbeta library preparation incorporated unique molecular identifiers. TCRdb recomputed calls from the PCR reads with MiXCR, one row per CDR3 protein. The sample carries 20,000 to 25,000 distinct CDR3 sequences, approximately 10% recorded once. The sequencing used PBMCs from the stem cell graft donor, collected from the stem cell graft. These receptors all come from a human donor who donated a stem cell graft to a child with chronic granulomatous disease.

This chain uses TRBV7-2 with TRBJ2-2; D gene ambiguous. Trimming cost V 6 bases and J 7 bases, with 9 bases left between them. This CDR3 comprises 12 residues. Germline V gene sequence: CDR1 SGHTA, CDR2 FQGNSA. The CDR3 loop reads CASRPPIGELFF. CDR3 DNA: TGTGCCAGCAGACCTCCCATCGGGGAGCTGTTTTTT.

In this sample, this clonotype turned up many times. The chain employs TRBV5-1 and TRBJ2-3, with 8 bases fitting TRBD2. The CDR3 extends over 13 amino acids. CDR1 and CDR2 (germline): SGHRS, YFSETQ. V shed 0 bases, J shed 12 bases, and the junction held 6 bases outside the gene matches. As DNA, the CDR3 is TGCGCCAGCAGCTTGGATCGGGGGGGGCCCCAGTATTTT. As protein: CASSLDRGGPQYF.

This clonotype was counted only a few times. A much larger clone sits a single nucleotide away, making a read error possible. CDR3 sequence (DNA): TGCAGCGCTATCGGGACGATAAAAAACAGTCAGTACTTC. Amino acids: CSAIGTIKNSQYF. The chain links TRBV29-1 to TRBJ2-4, with D perhaps matching TRBD1 or TRBD2 (5 bases each). Germline loops: CDR1 SQVTM, CDR2 ANQGSEA. There are 13 residues in the CDR3.

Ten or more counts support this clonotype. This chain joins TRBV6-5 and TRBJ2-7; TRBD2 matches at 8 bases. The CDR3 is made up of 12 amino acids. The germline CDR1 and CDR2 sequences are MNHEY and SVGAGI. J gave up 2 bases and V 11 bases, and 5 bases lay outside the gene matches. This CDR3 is CASGGDPYEQYF. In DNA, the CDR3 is TGTGCCTCCGGGGGGGATCCCTACGAGCAGTACTTC.

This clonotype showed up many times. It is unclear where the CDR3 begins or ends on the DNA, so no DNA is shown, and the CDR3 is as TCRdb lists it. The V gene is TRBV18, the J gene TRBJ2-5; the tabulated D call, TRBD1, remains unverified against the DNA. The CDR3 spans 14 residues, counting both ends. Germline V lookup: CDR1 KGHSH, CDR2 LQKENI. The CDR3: CASSLFGAGETQYF.

The CDR3 loop is CTFSPGTSGMGSQETQYF. The CDR3 nucleotides read TGTACCTTCAGTCCCGGGACTAGCGGGATGGGCAGTCAAGAGACCCAGTACTTC. The J gene is TRBJ2-5, the V gene TRBV3-1, with 13 bases that match TRBD2. Germline V gene sequence: CDR1 LGHDT, CDR2 YNNKEL (reference sequence). The CDR3 has 18 amino acids.

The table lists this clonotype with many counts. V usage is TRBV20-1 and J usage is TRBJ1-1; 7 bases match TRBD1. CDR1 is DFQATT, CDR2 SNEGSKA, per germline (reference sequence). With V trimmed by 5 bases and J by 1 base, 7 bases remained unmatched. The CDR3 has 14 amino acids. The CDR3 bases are TGCAGTGCTTCAAGACAGGGTCCGAACACTGAAGCTTTCTTT. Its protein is CSASRQGPNTEAFF.

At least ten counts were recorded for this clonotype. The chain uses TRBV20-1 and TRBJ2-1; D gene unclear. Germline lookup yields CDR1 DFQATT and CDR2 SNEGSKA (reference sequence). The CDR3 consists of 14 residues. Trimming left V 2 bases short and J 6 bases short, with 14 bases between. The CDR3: CSARHLAFRNEQFF. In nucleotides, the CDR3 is TGCAGTGCTAGACACTTAGCATTCCGCAATGAGCAGTTCTTC.

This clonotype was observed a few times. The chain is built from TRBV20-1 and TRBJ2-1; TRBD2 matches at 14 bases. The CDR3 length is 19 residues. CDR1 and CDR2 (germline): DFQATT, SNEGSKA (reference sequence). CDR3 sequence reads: CCGEKPGLAGARAYNEQFF. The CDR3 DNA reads TGCTGTGGGGAAAAACCGGGACTAGCGGGAGCTAGGGCTTACAATGAGCAGTTCTTC.

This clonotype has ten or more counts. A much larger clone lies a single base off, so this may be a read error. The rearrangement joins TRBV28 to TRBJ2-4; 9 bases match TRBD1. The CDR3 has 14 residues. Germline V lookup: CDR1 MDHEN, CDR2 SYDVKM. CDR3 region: CASSITGGKNSQYF. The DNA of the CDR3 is TGTGCCAGCAGTATCACAGGGGGCAAAAACAGTCAGTACTTC.

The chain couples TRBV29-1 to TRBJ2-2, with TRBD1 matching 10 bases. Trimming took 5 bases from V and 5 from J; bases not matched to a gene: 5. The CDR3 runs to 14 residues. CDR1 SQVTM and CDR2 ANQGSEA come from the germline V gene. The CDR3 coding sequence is TGCAGCGTTACCCCGGGACAGGGGACCGGGGAGCTGTTTTTT. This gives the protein CSVTPGQGTGELFF.

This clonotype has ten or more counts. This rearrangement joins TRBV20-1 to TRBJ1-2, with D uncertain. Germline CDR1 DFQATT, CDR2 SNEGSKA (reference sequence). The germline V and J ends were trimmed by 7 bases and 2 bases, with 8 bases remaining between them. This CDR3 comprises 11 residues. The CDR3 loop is CSVAENYGYTF. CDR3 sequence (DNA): TGCAGTGTGGCAGAGAACTATGGCTACACCTTC.

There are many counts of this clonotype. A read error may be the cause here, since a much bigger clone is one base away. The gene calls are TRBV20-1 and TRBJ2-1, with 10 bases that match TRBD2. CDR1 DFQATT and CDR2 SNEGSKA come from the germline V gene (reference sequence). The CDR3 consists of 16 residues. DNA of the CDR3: TGCTGTGCTAGAAGCGGGGGGGCCGGCTCCTACAATGAGCAGTTCTTC. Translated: CCARSGGAGSYNEQFF.

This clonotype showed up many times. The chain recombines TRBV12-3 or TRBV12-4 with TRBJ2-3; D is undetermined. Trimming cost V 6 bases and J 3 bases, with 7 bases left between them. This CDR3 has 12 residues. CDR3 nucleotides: TGTGCCAGCAGCCCCGGAACAGATACGCAGTATTTT. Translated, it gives CASSPGTDTQYF.

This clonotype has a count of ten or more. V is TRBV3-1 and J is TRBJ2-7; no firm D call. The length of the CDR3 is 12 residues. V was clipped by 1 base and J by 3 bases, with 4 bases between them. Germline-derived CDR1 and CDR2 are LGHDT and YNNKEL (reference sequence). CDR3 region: CASSQGLYEQYF. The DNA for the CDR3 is TGTGCCAGCAGCCAAGGCCTCTACGAGCAGTACTTC.

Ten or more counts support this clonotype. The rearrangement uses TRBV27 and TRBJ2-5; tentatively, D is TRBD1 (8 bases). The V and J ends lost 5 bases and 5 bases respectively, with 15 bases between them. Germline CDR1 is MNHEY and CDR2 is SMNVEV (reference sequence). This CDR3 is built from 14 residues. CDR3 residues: CASSPDRGGETQYF. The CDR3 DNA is TGTGCCAGCAGTCCAGACAGGGGAGGGGAGACCCAGTACTTC.

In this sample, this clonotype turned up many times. The CDR3 DNA reads TGTGCCAGCAGCTTAGATCTAGGGACGGGAACAGATACGCAGTATTTT. Its protein is CASSLDLGTGTDTQYF. The chain is built from TRBV11-2 and TRBJ2-3; D tentatively reads TRBD1 or TRBD2 (5 bases each). The V gene's germline CDR1 is SGHAT and CDR2 FQNNGV. This CDR3 contains 16 residues. V lost 0 bases to trimming and J lost 3 bases, with 13 bases between them.

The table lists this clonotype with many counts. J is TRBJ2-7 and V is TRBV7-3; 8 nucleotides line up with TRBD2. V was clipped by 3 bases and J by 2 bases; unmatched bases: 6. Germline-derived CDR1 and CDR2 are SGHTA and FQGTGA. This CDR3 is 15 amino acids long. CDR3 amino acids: CASSFRGGDAYEQYF. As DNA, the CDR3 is TGTGCCAGCAGCTTTCGGGGGGGGGACGCCTACGAGCAGTACTTC.

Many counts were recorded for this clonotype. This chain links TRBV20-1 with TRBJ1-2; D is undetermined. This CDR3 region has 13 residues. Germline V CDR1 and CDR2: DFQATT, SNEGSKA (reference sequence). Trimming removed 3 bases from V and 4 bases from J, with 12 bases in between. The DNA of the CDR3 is TGCAGTGCTAGTGACGCTTATGGCTATGGCTACACCTTC. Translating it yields CSASDAYGYGYTF.

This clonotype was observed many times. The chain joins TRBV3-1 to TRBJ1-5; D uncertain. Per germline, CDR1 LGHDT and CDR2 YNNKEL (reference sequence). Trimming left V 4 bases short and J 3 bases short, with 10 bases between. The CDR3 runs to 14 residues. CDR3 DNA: TGTGCCAGCAGCCGAGGGAGGCTCAATCAGCCCCAGCATTTT. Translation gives CASSRGRLNQPQHF.